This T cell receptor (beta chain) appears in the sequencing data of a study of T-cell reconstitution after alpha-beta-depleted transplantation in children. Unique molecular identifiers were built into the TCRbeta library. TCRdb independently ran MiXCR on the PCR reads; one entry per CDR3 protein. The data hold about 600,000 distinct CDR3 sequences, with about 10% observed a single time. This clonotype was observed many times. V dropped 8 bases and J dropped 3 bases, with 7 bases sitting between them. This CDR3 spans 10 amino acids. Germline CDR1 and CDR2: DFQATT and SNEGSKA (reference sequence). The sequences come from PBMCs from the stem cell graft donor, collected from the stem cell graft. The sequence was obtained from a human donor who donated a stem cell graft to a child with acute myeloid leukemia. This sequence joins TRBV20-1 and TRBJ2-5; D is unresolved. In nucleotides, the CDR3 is TGCAGTAGTAAGGAAGAGACCCAGTACTTC. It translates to CSSKEETQYF.